These 27 T cell receptor beta chains were sequenced from one sample in a study of blood T cells in healthy people across ages. For the second PCR, which ran for roughly 7 to 11 cycles, a sample-barcoded 5' primer and a J-beta primer mix were used. TCRdb called the 5' RACE reads again in MiXCR, with one record for every CDR3 protein. The repertoire holds about 510,000 distinct CDR3 sequences, with around 27% as singletons. These data are also associated with another study on T cells of mothers and their children.

Sequenced sample: blood. All receptors come from a boy aged 2 to 10 in good health.

The chain uses TRBV7-2 and TRBJ2-5; either TRBD1 or TRBD2 may supply D (6 bases each). This CDR3 is 16 amino acids long. The germline gives CDR1 SGHTA, CDR2 FQGNSA. Between the trimmed V and J ends, which lost 5 bases and 5 bases, there was a span of 21 bases. In DNA form, the CDR3 reads TGTGCCAGCAGCCTTTTCCGGGACACGGCGGGGGAGACCCAGTACTTC. Residues: CASSLFRDTAGETQYF.

The chain couples TRBV7-2 to TRBJ2-3, with no clear D. From germline, CDR1 is SGHTA and CDR2 FQGNSA. This CDR3 is 13 amino acids long. Trimming stripped 4 bases from V and 5 bases from J, with 10 bases between. CDR3 in DNA: TGTGCCAGCAGCTCCGCACACCAAGATACGCAGTATTTT. Protein product: CASSSAHQDTQYF. Filled out from reference TRBV7-2 and TRBJ2-3, the complete variable domain reads GAGVSQSPSNKVTEKGKDVELRCDPISGHTALYWYRQSLGQGLEFLIYFQGNSAPDKSGLPSDRFSAERTGGSVSTLTIQRTQQEDSAVYLCASSSAHQDTQYFGPGTRLTVL.

The chain employs TRBV4-3 and TRBJ2-1; D unresolved. Trimming shortened V by 0 bases and J by 1 base, and 10 bases separated the two germline ends. Germline V gene lookup returns CDR1 LGHNA and CDR2 YSLEER. This CDR3 is built from 16 residues. The CDR3 loop reads CASSQDFWNSYNEQFF. DNA for the CDR3: TGCGCCAGCAGCCAAGATTTCTGGAATTCCTACAATGAGCAGTTCTTC.

The chain employs TRBV5-1 and TRBJ1-2; D might be TRBD1 (6 bases). V was cut by 4 bases and J by 2 bases, with 12 bases left in between. The V gene's germline CDR1 is SGHRS and CDR2 YFSETQ. The CDR3 extends over 14 amino acids. CDR3 nucleotides: TGCGCCAGCAGCCCGACAGGTACCAACTATGGCTACACCTTC. Translating it yields CASSPTGTNYGYTF.

Only a few counts were recorded for this clonotype. The V call is TRBV20-1, the J call TRBJ2-3; D not certain. The CDR3 runs to 15 residues. Germline V gene lookup returns CDR1 DFQATT and CDR2 SNEGSKA (reference sequence). V was shortened by 0 bases and J by 1 base, with 11 bases between the two germline ends. Here the CDR3 reads CSARDGMRRTDTQYF. For the CDR3, the DNA is TGCAGTGCTAGAGATGGGATGCGTCGCACAGATACGCAGTATTTT.

This clonotype was counted many times. The rearrangement links TRBV7-2 to TRBJ2-5; 7 bases line up with TRBD1. The ends lost 3 bases at V and 3 bases at J; junction bases unmatched: 4. The CDR3 has 14 amino acids. Per the germline V gene, CDR1 is SGHTA and CDR2 is FQGNSA. Written as DNA, the CDR3 is TGTGCCAGCAGCTTGACAGGGAACGAAGAGACCCAGTACTTC. This codes for CASSLTGNEETQYF.

The sample holds a few counts of this clonotype. The V gene is TRBV10-3, the J gene TRBJ2-1, with D maybe TRBD1 (6 bases). Germline CDR1 is ENHRY and CDR2 is SYGVKD. CDR3 length: 13 amino acids. Trimming took off 2 bases at V and 8 bases at J, with 10 bases between the two ends. The CDR3 DNA sequence: TGTGCCATCAGTGAGGGACAGTACTATGAGCAGTTCTTC. This gives the protein CAISEGQYYEQFF.

This clonotype was seen a handful of times. This chain uses TRBV7-2 with TRBJ2-4; TRBD1 matches 9 bases. The CDR3 totals 18 residues. V was pared by 1 base and J by 7 bases, with 14 bases of the junction left unmatched. Germline-derived CDR1 and CDR2 are SGHTA and FQGNSA. CDR3 amino acids: CASSLGRKGQGIRNIQYF. In nucleotides, the CDR3 is TGTGCCAGCAGCTTAGGACGAAAGGGACAGGGTATAAGGAACATTCAGTACTTC.

The chain combines TRBV6-2 or TRBV6-3 with TRBJ2-5; possibly TRBD1 for D (6 bases). The V gene's germline CDR1 is MNHEY and CDR2 SVGEGT. The length of the CDR3 is 15 residues. Trimming removed 6 bases from V and 2 bases from J, with 16 bases in between. The CDR3: CASRSPHRAQETQYF. CDR3 DNA: TGTGCCAGCAGGTCCCCCCACAGGGCACAAGAGACCCAGTACTTC.

This clonotype has a handful of counts. The rearrangement uses TRBV6-1 and TRBJ2-4; TRBD2 agrees at 11 bases. The CDR3 extends over 15 amino acids. Per the germline V gene, CDR1 is MNHNS and CDR2 is SASEGT. With 0 bases clipped from V and 6 bases from J, the junction kept 1 base outside the gene matches. The CDR3 loop reads CASSEATSGGNIQYF. The DNA of the CDR3 is TGTGCCAGCAGTGAAGCAACTAGCGGGGGAAACATTCAGTACTTC.

This clonotype was detected only a few times. As DNA, the CDR3 is TGTGCCAGCACCCCTGTTGAGGGGGCCTACAATGAGCAGTTCTTC. Its translation is CASTPVEGAYNEQFF. This chain links TRBV25-1 with TRBJ2-1; tentatively, D is TRBD1 (6 bases). The CDR3 runs 15 residues. The germline V gene has CDR1 MGHDK and CDR2 SYGVNS. V was pared by 7 bases and J by 2 bases, with 15 bases between.

Here the CDR3 reads CASSQDQGHEQYF. Written as DNA, the CDR3 is TGCGCCAGCAGCCAAGATCAGGGGCACGAGCAGTACTTC. The chain couples TRBV4-3 to TRBJ2-7; maybe TRBD1 (6 bases). CDR1 LGHNA and CDR2 YSLEER come from the germline V gene. CDR3 size: 13 residues. V lost 0 bases and J 5 bases, leaving 8 bases between the germline ends.

In this sample, this clonotype turned up a few times. The chain uses TRBV4-1 and TRBJ2-3; 10 bases fit TRBD2. Germline CDR1 is MGHRA and CDR2 is YSYEKL. V was clipped by 1 base and J by 12 bases; unmatched bases: 7. This CDR3 spans 14 amino acids. The CDR3 protein is CASSQGPGTSVQYF. CDR3 DNA sequence: TGCGCCAGCAGCCAAGGACCGGGGACTAGCGTACAGTATTTT.

The chain links TRBV7-2 to TRBJ2-5, with D unclear. The germline V gene has CDR1 SGHTA and CDR2 FQGNSA. This CDR3 contains 13 residues. V was pared by 5 bases and J by 5 bases, with 12 bases between. CDR3 in amino acids: CASSTPSWETQYF. The CDR3 DNA is TGTGCCAGCAGCACCCCCAGCTGGGAGACCCAGTACTTC.

This clonotype was picked up a small number of times. V usage is TRBV20-1 and J usage is TRBJ2-7; 8 nucleotides match TRBD2. The CDR3 is 13 residues long. V trimming: 5 bases; J trimming: 3 bases; junction bases outside the gene matches: 6. Germline loops: CDR1 DFQATT, CDR2 SNEGSKA (reference sequence). CDR3 nucleotide sequence: TGCAGTGCTGGACTAGCCGACCACTACGAGCAGTACTTC. Residues: CSAGLADHYEQYF.

This clonotype appeared many times. The chain uses TRBV21-1 and TRBJ2-5. TRBV21-1 is assigned pseudogene status. CDR3 length: 15 residues. The CDR3 region is CASSKEVRHQETQYF. In nucleotides, the CDR3 is TGTGCCAGCAGCAAAGAAGTACGGCACCAAGAGACCCAGTACTTC.

This clonotype was counted a few times. The chain uses TRBV3-1 and TRBJ2-1; the match to TRBD2 covers 14 bases. The trim removed 6 bases at V and 8 bases at J, leaving 6 bases unmatched. This CDR3 region has 15 residues. Germline CDR1 is LGHDT and CDR2 is YNNKEL (reference sequence). The DNA for the CDR3 is TGTGCCAGCAGTCCGACTAGCGGGGGGGCGTATGAGCAGTTCTTC. Amino acid sequence: CASSPTSGGAYEQFF.

The V call is TRBV4-1, the J call TRBJ2-5; possible D gene TRBD2, 5 bases. V was shortened by 0 bases and J by 4 bases, with 12 bases between the two germline ends. CDR1 and CDR2 from the germline V gene are MGHRA and YSYEKL. This CDR3 has 15 residues. The CDR3 loop is CASSQERTGRETQYF. CDR3 nucleotides: TGCGCCAGCAGCCAAGAAAGAACGGGGAGAGAGACCCAGTACTTC.

The V and J genes are TRBV7-2 and TRBJ2-2; D is undetermined. Per germline, CDR1 SGHTA and CDR2 FQGNSA. CDR3 length: 13 residues. V dropped 3 bases and J dropped 3 bases, with 5 bases sitting between them. In DNA form, the CDR3 reads TGTGCCAGCAGCTTCCCGGACACCGGGGAGCTGTTTTTT. Its translation is CASSFPDTGELFF. Full variable domain (missing parts from reference TRBV7-2 and TRBJ2-2): GAGVSQSPSNKVTEKGKDVELRCDPISGHTALYWYRQSLGQGLEFLIYFQGNSAPDKSGLPSDRFSAERTGGSVSTLTIQRTQQEDSAVYLCASSFPDTGELFFGEGSRLTVL.

The CDR3 nucleotides are TGCGCCAGCAGCCAAGAGGAAGGGAAGGCAGTCAATGAGCAGTTCTTC. This encodes CASSQEEGKAVNEQFF. The rearrangement uses TRBV4-3 and TRBJ2-1; D is ambiguous. V was trimmed by 0 bases and J by 6 bases, leaving 15 bases between them. Germline-derived CDR1 and CDR2 are LGHNA and YSLEER. There are 16 residues in the CDR3.

V is TRBV20-1 and J is TRBJ2-7; perhaps TRBD1 as D (5 bases). Germline CDR1 reads DFQATT; CDR2 reads SNEGSKA (reference sequence). Trimming shortened V by 5 bases and J by 0 bases, and 14 bases separated the two germline ends. This CDR3 spans 14 amino acids. The CDR3 nucleotides are TGCAGTGCTTCCAAAGACGACAGCTCCTACGAGCAGTACTTC. It is translated as CSASKDDSSYEQYF.

A few counts support this clonotype. The V and J genes are TRBV10-3 and TRBJ2-1; the match to TRBD1 covers 7 bases. Germline V lookup: CDR1 ENHRY, CDR2 SYGVKD. Germline trimming cut 0 bases from V and 12 bases from J; bases unmatched to any gene: 8. The CDR3 extends over 14 amino acids. As DNA, the CDR3 is TGTGCCATCAGTGAGTCGATTGTGAGGACAGGGCAGTTCTTC. This sequence encodes CAISESIVRTGQFF.

This rearrangement joins TRBV27 to TRBJ2-3; 9 bases line up with TRBD2. Germline lookup yields CDR1 MNHEY and CDR2 SMNVEV (reference sequence). V lost 5 bases to trimming and J lost 3 bases; unmatched junction nucleotides: 15. The CDR3 runs 18 residues. This chain's CDR3 is CASSLLGGRALRTDTQYF. Written as DNA, the CDR3 is TGTGCCAGCAGTCTCCTTGGCGGGAGGGCCTTAAGGACAGATACGCAGTATTTT.

This clonotype came up a few times. The rearrangement links TRBV6-6 to TRBJ2-2; D perhaps matches TRBD1 (5 bases). V was cut by 2 bases and J by 3 bases, with 13 bases left in between. In germline, CDR1 is MNHNY, CDR2 SVGAGI (reference sequence). The CDR3 length is 16 residues. The CDR3 DNA sequence: TGTGCCAGCAGTTACCCGGTCAGGGATTACACCGGGGAGCTGTTTTTT. Residues: CASSYPVRDYTGELFF.

This clonotype was recorded a few times. V and J are TRBV3-1 and TRBJ1-4; D perhaps matches TRBD1 (6 bases). The ends were cut back, 3 bases at V and 6 bases at J, with 8 bases in the middle. The germline CDR1 and CDR2 sequences are LGHDT and YNNKEL (reference sequence). The CDR3 totals 13 residues. The CDR3 loop reads CASSHHRDEKLFF. The CDR3 DNA is TGTGCCAGCAGCCACCACAGGGATGAAAAACTGTTTTTT.

The rearrangement uses TRBV6-6 and TRBJ2-1, with TRBD1 matching 7 bases. J lost 4 bases, V lost 3 bases, and 9 bases had no gene match. CDR1 MNHNY and CDR2 SVGAGI come from the germline V gene (reference sequence). The CDR3 loop spans 16 amino acids. Here the CDR3 DNA reads TGTGCCAGCAGTTATCGCGCCGGGACAGAGTACAATGAGCAGTTCTTC. Translating gives CASSYRAGTEYNEQFF.

This clonotype was counted only a few times. J is TRBJ2-3 and V is TRBV29-1; D is perhaps TRBD2 (6 bases). The CDR3 spans 14 residues. CDR1 and CDR2 (germline): SQVTM, ANQGSEA. V was clipped by 3 bases and J by 1 base, with 11 bases between them. The CDR3 loop is CSVDPGARTDTQYF. CDR3 sequence (DNA): TGCAGCGTTGACCCGGGAGCCCGCACAGATACGCAGTATTTT.